This entry lists 18 T cell receptor beta chains sequenced from one sample in a study of cytomegalovirus exposure and HLA in healthy donors. A multiplex PCR was run with 60 Vbeta primers and 13 Jbeta primers. Sequenced by immunoSEQ multiplex PCR; TCRdb stores in-frame clones only, minus some. The sample holds 100,000 to 120,000 clones, around 85% seen once. Sequences were obtained from PBMCs. The origin of the receptors is a middle-aged man in good health and CMV-seronegative.

The rearrangement uses TRBV6-5 and TRBJ2-7; D is possibly TRBD1 (6 bases). There are 14 residues in the CDR3. The germline V and J ends were trimmed by 4 bases and 1 base, with 11 bases remaining between them. Germline CDR1 is MNHEY and CDR2 is SVGAGI. CDR3 bases: TGTGCCAGCAGTTCAGGGGAAAAATCCTACGAGCAGTACTTC. Amino acid sequence: CASSSGEKSYEQYF.

The V gene is TRBV15, the J gene TRBJ1-1; TRBD1 is a possible D gene (5 bases). Germline V gene data show CDR1 as LNHNV and CDR2 as YYDKDF (reference sequence). The V gene lost 5 bases and the J gene lost 5 bases, with 24 bases spanning the gap. The CDR3 consists of 17 residues. The CDR3 protein is CATSRYRAGLTGTEAFF. The DNA of the CDR3 is TGTGCCACCAGCCGTTACCGGGCAGGGCTCACCGGAACTGAAGCTTTCTTT.

This clone was counted once. The V gene is TRBV5-4, the J gene TRBJ1-2; no clear D. The CDR3 runs to 13 residues. Trimming took off 2 bases at V and 3 bases at J, with 8 bases between the two ends. Germline V gene data show CDR1 as SGHNT and CDR2 as YYREEE (reference sequence). CDR3 region: CASSFPGYYGYTF. DNA for the CDR3: TGTGCCAGCAGCTTTCCGGGTTACTATGGCTACACCTTC.

The chain employs TRBV7-8 and TRBJ1-2; weak D call: TRBD1 (6 bases). This CDR3 has 14 amino acids. Between the trimmed V and J ends, which lost 4 bases and 2 bases, there was a span of 11 bases. Germline CDR1 and CDR2: SGHVS and FQNEAQ. The CDR3 bases are TGTGCCAGCAGCTCTCAGGGGAGAAACTATGGCTACACCTTC. Translation gives CASSSQGRNYGYTF.

A single count supports this clone. The chain employs TRBV6-6 and TRBJ2-3; 10 bases line up with TRBD2. This CDR3 region has 15 residues. Per germline, CDR1 MNHNY and CDR2 SVGAGI (reference sequence). V lost 4 bases and J lost 5; bases outside the gene matches: 6. The CDR3 is CASSSGTSEGDTQYF. CDR3 DNA sequence: TGTGCCAGCAGTTCCGGGACTAGCGAGGGAGATACGCAGTATTTT.

The chain recombines TRBV10-3 with TRBJ2-1, with D maybe TRBD1 (7 bases). The CDR3 is 13 residues long. Germline values: CDR1 ENHRY, CDR2 SYGVKD. The V end lost 6 bases, the J end lost 11 bases, and 17 bases lay between the germline ends. The CDR3 region is CAISDTQGGKQFF. CDR3 DNA: TGTGCCATCAGCGATACCCAGGGGGGCAAGCAGTTCTTC.

The chain combines TRBV5-1 with TRBJ1-3, with 9 bases identical to TRBD1. In germline, CDR1 is SGHRS, CDR2 YFSETQ. This CDR3 region has 14 residues. The V segment lost 4 bases and the J segment 4 bases; nucleotides outside the gene matches: 3. The CDR3 sequence: CASSPTGGGNTIYF. Written as DNA, the CDR3 is TGCGCCAGCAGCCCGACAGGGGGAGGAAACACCATATATTTT.

The J gene is TRBJ1-2, the V gene TRBV6-1; 8 bases fit TRBD1. The CDR3 is 16 amino acids. J gave up 8 bases and V 4 bases, and 15 bases lay outside the gene matches. Per germline, CDR1 MNHNS and CDR2 SASEGT. The CDR3 region has the DNA TGTGCCAGCAGTGCCAGCTCCGGGACAGGAGGACGAGGCTACACCTTC. Translated: CASSASSGTGGRGYTF.

The rearrangement uses TRBV20-1 and TRBJ2-7; D is ambiguous. The ends were cut back, 1 base at V and 4 bases at J, with 5 bases in the middle. The length of the CDR3 is 11 residues. Per the germline V gene, CDR1 is DFQATT and CDR2 is SNEGSKA (reference sequence). The CDR3 DNA reads as TGCAGTGCTAGAGGAGATTACGAGCAGTACTTC. This encodes CSARGDYEQYF.

The chain carries TRBV29-1 and TRBJ2-3; D might be TRBD2 (5 bases). Germline assignment: CDR1 SQVTM and CDR2 ANQGSEA. Trimming pared 0 bases from V and 4 bases from J, leaving 11 bases between. This CDR3 spans 14 amino acids. CDR3 loop: CSVEERKGADTQYF. CDR3 nucleotide sequence: TGCAGCGTTGAAGAACGGAAGGGAGCAGATACGCAGTATTTT.

The chain is built from TRBV5-4 and TRBJ1-1; D unresolved. The CDR3 covers 13 residues. Per the germline V gene, CDR1 is SGHNT and CDR2 is YYREEE (reference sequence). Trimming pared 7 bases from V and 7 bases from J, leaving 17 bases between. CDR3 protein: CASGRGRELEAFF. The CDR3 nucleotides are TGTGCCAGCGGGAGAGGGCGGGAGCTTGAAGCTTTCTTT.

This chain connects TRBV6-5 to TRBJ1-2; 8 bases agree with TRBD1. The CDR3 is made up of 16 amino acids. CDR1 and CDR2 (germline): MNHEY, SVGAGI. The V and J ends lost 4 bases and 2 bases, in that order; junction bases with no gene match: 9. The CDR3 nucleotides are TGTGCCAGCAGTTTATCCGGGACAGGAGGGAACTATGGCTACACCTTC. Residues: CASSLSGTGGNYGYTF.

Only a few counts were recorded for this clone. The CDR3 nucleotides read TGCGCCAGCAGCTTGGCTAGGCGCACAGATACGCAGTATTTT. The encoded protein is CASSLARRTDTQYF. The chain uses TRBV5-1 and TRBJ2-3; D uncertain. This CDR3 is built from 14 residues. Trimming shortened V by 0 bases and J by 1 base, and 6 bases separated the two germline ends. Germline loops: CDR1 SGHRS, CDR2 YFSETQ.

V gene TRBV6-1 combines with J gene TRBJ2-7; no definite D call. CDR3 length: 14 residues. CDR1 and CDR2 from the germline V gene are MNHNS and SASEGT. V lost 1 base, J lost 2 bases, and 9 bases lay in between. This CDR3 reads CASSEVVGPYEQYF. CDR3 DNA: TGTGCCAGCAGTGAAGTAGTGGGCCCCTACGAGCAGTACTTC.

J is TRBJ2-2 and V is TRBV6-6; tentatively, D is TRBD2 (5 bases). The CDR3 spans 16 residues. From germline, CDR1 is MNHNY and CDR2 SVGAGI (reference sequence). The germline V and J ends were trimmed by 7 bases and 5 bases, with 20 bases remaining between them. CDR3 amino acids: CASTLIRSLGTGELFF. DNA of the CDR3: TGTGCCAGCACCCTAATCAGGTCACTAGGAACCGGGGAGCTGTTTTTT.

The table lists this clone with a few counts. Other nucleotide sequences from this sample produce the same CDR3. This chain joins TRBV6-1 and TRBJ1-1; 9 nucleotides match TRBD1. Germline trimming cut 5 bases from V and 2 bases from J; bases unmatched to any gene: 6. The CDR3 contains 15 residues. The V gene's germline CDR1 is MNHNS and CDR2 SASEGT. In nucleotides, the CDR3 is TGTGCCAGCAGTCCCCGGGGACAGGGTAACACTGAAGCTTTCTTT. It encodes CASSPRGQGNTEAFF.

The chain joins TRBV18 to TRBJ2-2, with 8 nucleotides matching TRBD2. The V and J ends lost 2 bases and 3 bases, in that order; junction bases with no gene match: 2. Germline values: CDR1 KGHSH, CDR2 LQKENI. The CDR3 has 15 amino acids. The CDR3 DNA sequence: TGTGCCAGCTCACCAGCGGGGGGCTACACCGGGGAGCTGTTTTTT. Amino acids: CASSPAGGYTGELFF.

The J gene is TRBJ2-7, the V gene TRBV6-6; TRBD2 is a possible D gene (6 bases). Trimming removed 4 bases from V and 5 bases from J, with 15 bases in between. The germline V gene has CDR1 MNHNY and CDR2 SVGAGI (reference sequence). The CDR3 runs 14 residues. The CDR3 nucleotides read TGTGCCAGCAGTTTCTCAGACGGGGGTCACGAGCAGTACTTC. Protein: CASSFSDGGHEQYF.